This passage covers 6 T cell receptor beta chains from one sample sequenced in a study of blood T cells in healthy people across ages (dated by TCRdb to between 2014 and 2017). Library preparation was by 5' RACE. Sequencing took place on an Illumina HiSeq 2500. A second about 7 to 11 cycle PCR used a sample-barcoded 5' primer and a J-beta primer mix. TCRdb reanalyzed the raw reads on its own, using fastp at Q25 for trimming and MiXCR for clone calling, and kept in-frame beta chains. Rows are combined by CDR3 protein, so each entry shows the most common genes and DNA. The sample table contains approximately 1.5 million distinct CDR3 sequences; only one count was recorded for roughly 43% of them. 4% of the sample is taken by the ten largest. Material: blood. These receptors came from a woman younger than 30 in good health.

The chain combines TRBV4-3 with TRBJ1-2; a possible D gene is TRBD1 (6 bases). Trimming left V 1 base short and J 7 bases short, with 10 bases between. Per the germline V gene, CDR1 is LGHNA and CDR2 is YSLEER. CDR3 length equals 13 residues. In DNA form, the CDR3 reads TGCGCCAGCAGCCAAGCACAGGGAGGTGGCTACACCTTC. Its translation is CASSQAQGGGYTF.

The genes are TRBV6-2 or TRBV6-3 and TRBJ1-1, with TRBD1 as a possible D gene (6 bases). V lost 8 bases and J 2 bases, leaving 12 bases between the germline ends. This CDR3 contains 13 residues. CDR1 is MNHEY, CDR2 SVGEGT, per germline. The CDR3 coding sequence is TGTGCCAGCCAGATCAGGGGTAACACTGAAGCTTTCTTT. As protein: CASQIRGNTEAFF.

The J gene is TRBJ2-7, the V gene TRBV3-1; TRBD2 aligns across 11 bases. Trimming took 5 bases from V and 3 from J; bases not matched to a gene: 6. This CDR3 is 15 amino acids long. CDR1 is LGHDT and CDR2 is YNNKEL in the germline V gene (reference sequence). The CDR3 nucleotides read TGTGCCAGCAGCTCCACTAGCGGGGGCAACTACGAGCAGTACTTC. Translating gives CASSSTSGGNYEQYF.

The V and J genes are TRBV9 and TRBJ2-3; D ambiguous. CDR1 SGDLS and CDR2 YYNGEE come from the germline V gene. The CDR3 covers 18 residues. V lost 1 base, J lost 4 bases, and 22 bases lay in between. The CDR3 protein is CASSVTRNHPGRPDTQYF. CDR3 nucleotides: TGTGCCAGCAGCGTAACCCGGAACCACCCCGGACGACCAGATACGCAGTATTTT.

The sample holds many counts of this clonotype. The V and J genes are TRBV4-1 and TRBJ2-3, with TRBD2 matching over 13 bases. The ends lost 1 base at V and 4 bases at J; junction bases unmatched: 5. Germline CDR1 reads MGHRA; CDR2 reads YSYEKL. This CDR3 comprises 17 residues. The CDR3 DNA is TGCGCCAGCAGCCAAGGGGGACTAGCGGGGCCTCCAGATACGCAGTATTTT. It is translated as CASSQGGLAGPPDTQYF.

The chain couples TRBV4-3 to TRBJ1-2; D ambiguous. There are 14 residues in the CDR3. Trimming shortened V by 0 bases and J by 8 bases, and 13 bases separated the two germline ends. CDR1 is LGHNA and CDR2 is YSLEER in the germline V gene. CDR3 DNA: TGCGCCAGCAGCCAAGATGAAGCCAGCCGAGGCTACACCTTC. As protein: CASSQDEASRGYTF.